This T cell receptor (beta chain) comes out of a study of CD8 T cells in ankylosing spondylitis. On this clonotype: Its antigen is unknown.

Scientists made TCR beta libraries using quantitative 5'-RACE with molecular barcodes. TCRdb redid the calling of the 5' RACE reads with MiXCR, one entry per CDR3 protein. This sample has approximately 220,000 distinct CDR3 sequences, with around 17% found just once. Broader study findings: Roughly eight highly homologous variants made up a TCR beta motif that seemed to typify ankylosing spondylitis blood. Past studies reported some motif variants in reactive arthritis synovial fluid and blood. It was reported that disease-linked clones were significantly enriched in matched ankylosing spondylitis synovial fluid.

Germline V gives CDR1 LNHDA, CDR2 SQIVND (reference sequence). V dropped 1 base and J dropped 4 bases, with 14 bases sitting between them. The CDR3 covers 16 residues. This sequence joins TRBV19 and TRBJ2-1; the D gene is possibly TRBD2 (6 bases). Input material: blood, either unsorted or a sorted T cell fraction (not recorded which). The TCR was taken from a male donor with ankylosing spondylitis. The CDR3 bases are TGTGCCAGTAGTATAGGTGGGGAGGTTTCGTACAATGAGCAGTTCTTC. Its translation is CASSIGGEVSYNEQFF.